Below, 21 T cell receptor beta chains from the same sample are listed, as sequenced in a study of T cell responses to AZD1222 COVID-19 vaccine (dated by TCRdb to about 2021). What this sample's time point label stands for: baseline before first vaccination. Preparation of the library involved the immunoSEQ multiplex PCR assay. TCRdb mirrors the immuneACCESS table, restricted to in-frame sequences. Some clones are absent from its copies; in checked studies, under half trace to an unresolved V gene, and the reason for the others is unknown. The sample table lists more than 60,000 clones, about 90% of them with a count of one. The ten biggest clones cover 24% of the sample. Sequences were derived from peripheral blood, sampled on day 0 of AZD1222 vaccination. The source is an adult in good health.

The V call is TRBV2, the J call TRBJ2-1; unclear D gene. Germline CDR1 SNHLY, CDR2 FYNNEI. There are 17 residues in the CDR3. Trimming shortened V by 7 bases and J by 2 bases, and 21 bases separated the two germline ends. This CDR3 is CASNSDSPRITYNEQFF. Written as DNA, the CDR3 is TGTGCCAGCAACAGTGATAGTCCAAGGATCACCTACAATGAGCAGTTCTTC.

This sequence joins TRBV18 and TRBJ1-3; no firm D call. Germline V gene lookup returns CDR1 KGHSH and CDR2 LQKENI. CDR3 length: 16 amino acids. V was trimmed by 0 bases and J by 0 bases, leaving 9 bases between them. CDR3 sequence: CASSPPGLNSGNTIYF. CDR3 nucleotide sequence: TGTGCCAGCTCACCACCCGGGTTAAACTCTGGAAACACCATATATTTT.

The CDR3 coding sequence is TGTGCCACCCTGTCCGGGACAGGGGCGAACGAGCAGTACTTC. Translating it yields CATLSGTGANEQYF. The chain carries TRBV19 and TRBJ2-7, with 10 bases fitting TRBD1. The CDR3 spans 14 residues. V dropped 10 bases and J dropped 5; count of bases not matched to a gene: 11. Germline lookup yields CDR1 LNHDA and CDR2 SQIVND (reference sequence).

This clone was picked up a small number of times. The chain couples TRBV5-8 to TRBJ2-3; no clear D gene. Germline lookup yields CDR1 SGHTS and CDR2 YDEGEE. Deletions cut 0 bases from V and 0 bases from J, with 5 bases between. CDR3 length: 14 residues. CDR3: CASSLGVSTDTQYF. The DNA for the CDR3 is TGTGCCAGCAGCTTGGGCGTTAGCACAGATACGCAGTATTTT. The variable domain in full, completed from reference TRBV5-8 and TRBJ2-3, reads EAGVTQSPTHLIKTRGQQATLRCSPISGHTSVYWYQQALGLGLQFLLWYDEGEERNRGNFPPRFSGRQFPNYSSELNVNALELEDSALYLCASSLGVSTDTQYFGPGTRLTVL.

The rearrangement joins TRBV7-8 to TRBJ2-3, with no clear D. V lost 1 base and J 1 base, leaving 12 bases between the germline ends. Germline loops: CDR1 SGHVS, CDR2 FQNEAQ. This CDR3 comprises 16 residues. Here the CDR3 DNA reads TGTGCCAGCAGCTTAGAACCCGGATTGGGCACAGATACGCAGTATTTT. It codes for CASSLEPGLGTDTQYF. The entire variable domain, with the rest obtained from reference TRBV7-8 and TRBJ2-3, is as follows: GAGVSQSPRYKVAKRGQDVALRCDPISGHVSLFWYQQALGQGPEFLTYFQNEAQLDKSGLPSDRFFAERPEGSVSTLKIQRTQQEDSAVYLCASSLEPGLGTDTQYFGPGTRLTVL.

V gene TRBV28 combines with J gene TRBJ2-7, with D uncertain. Per the germline V gene, CDR1 is MDHEN and CDR2 is SYDVKM. The CDR3 runs to 15 residues. V was trimmed by 1 base and J by 6 bases, leaving 16 bases between them. The chain's CDR3 is CASSLSSGSSGEQYF. The CDR3 bases are TGTGCCAGCAGTTTATCTTCCGGGTCCTCGGGCGAGCAGTACTTC.

The genes are TRBV11-2 and TRBJ1-4, with D unresolved. The V end lost 5 bases, the J end lost 8 bases, and 21 bases lay between the germline ends. The germline CDR1 and CDR2 sequences are SGHAT and FQNNGV. The CDR3 has 16 amino acids. The CDR3 spells CASSPVQDPPGEKLFF. The CDR3 bases are TGTGCCAGCAGCCCCGTCCAAGACCCACCGGGGGAAAAACTGTTTTTT.

This clone was found a few times. The chain joins TRBV30 to TRBJ1-1; D call uncertain. This CDR3 is built from 13 residues. V was clipped by 3 bases and J by 1 base, with 9 bases between them. Per germline, CDR1 GTSNPN and CDR2 SVGIG (reference sequence). The DNA for the CDR3 is TGTGCCTGGAGCTTCCGGTGGAACACTGAAGCTTTCTTT. Translated, it gives CAWSFRWNTEAFF.

This clone came up once. The chain has TRBV7-2 and TRBJ1-4, with D perhaps TRBD1 (5 bases). The CDR3 is made up of 14 amino acids. Germline V gene sequence: CDR1 SGHTA, CDR2 FQGNSA. V gave up 5 bases and J gave up 8 bases, with 15 bases separating them. The CDR3 protein is CASSPGTSGEKLFF. In DNA form, the CDR3 reads TGTGCCAGCAGCCCCGGGACTTCCGGGGAAAAACTGTTTTTT.

The rearrangement links TRBV5-8 to TRBJ2-5; TRBD1 matches at 7 bases. V lost 3 bases to trimming and J lost 3 bases; unmatched junction nucleotides: 8. Germline lookup yields CDR1 SGHTS and CDR2 YDEGEE. There are 15 residues in the CDR3. The CDR3 DNA reads TGTGCCAGCAGCTCTTACAGGGGATTGGAAGAGACCCAGTACTTC. It codes for CASSSYRGLEETQYF.

This chain joins TRBV25-1 and TRBJ1-1; D gene uncertain. This CDR3 spans 13 amino acids. Trimming took 1 base from V and 3 from J, leaving 6 bases between them. Germline loops: CDR1 MGHDK, CDR2 SYGVNS. The CDR3 loop reads CASSELGDTEAFF. CDR3 DNA: TGTGCCAGCAGTGAATTGGGTGACACTGAAGCTTTCTTT.

The chain has TRBV7-2 and TRBJ2-1, with 7 bases fitting TRBD2. In germline, CDR1 is SGHTA, CDR2 FQGNSA. Germline trimming cut 5 bases from V and 7 bases from J; bases unmatched to any gene: 8. The CDR3 sequence is 14 residues long. CDR3 protein: CASSPSGTKNEQFF. In DNA, the CDR3 is TGTGCCAGCAGCCCGTCCGGGACTAAAAATGAGCAGTTCTTC.

In this sample, this clone turned up a few times. The chain couples TRBV5-1 to TRBJ1-3; D is perhaps TRBD1 (6 bases). V lost 4 bases, J lost 3 bases, and 17 bases lay in between. The length of the CDR3 is 16 residues. Germline V CDR1 and CDR2: SGHRS, YFSETQ. The CDR3 DNA reads TGCGCCAGCAGCGCGCTCGGGGGGCGCGTTGGAAACACCATATATTTT. Protein sequence: CASSALGGRVGNTIYF.

The chain recombines TRBV12-5 with TRBJ1-2; D possibly corresponds to TRBD1 (6 bases). This CDR3 region has 13 residues. CDR1 is LGHNT, CDR2 FRNRAP, per germline. With 3 bases removed from V and 8 bases from J, the gap between germline ends came to 13 bases. The CDR3 loop is CASGLGTIWGYTF. The DNA of the CDR3 is TGTGCTAGTGGTTTAGGGACAATATGGGGCTACACCTTC. Based on the CDR3 plus reference TRBV12-5 and TRBJ1-2, the full variable domain is DARVTQTPRHKVTEMGQEVTMRCQPILGHNTVFWYRQTMMQGLELLAYFRNRAPLDDSGMPKDRFSAEMPDATLATLKIQPSEPRDSAVYFCASGLGTIWGYTFGSGTRLTVV.

The chain carries TRBV6-5 and TRBJ1-5; tentative D call: TRBD1 (5 bases). V lost 8 bases and J 3 bases, leaving 8 bases between the germline ends. Germline loops: CDR1 MNHEY, CDR2 SVGAGI. There are 12 residues in the CDR3. The CDR3 sequence is CASRGPNQPQHF. In DNA, the CDR3 is TGTGCCAGCCGGGGCCCCAATCAGCCCCAGCATTTT.

This chain joins TRBV3-1 (or the pseudogene TRBV3-2) and TRBJ2-1; no clear D. Germline V lookup: CDR1 LGHDT, CDR2 YNNKEL (reference sequence). V lost 0 bases and J 2 bases, leaving 17 bases between the germline ends. The CDR3 covers 18 residues. CDR3 in amino acids: CASSQEWVLRRTYNEQFF. In nucleotides, the CDR3 is TGTGCCAGCAGCCAAGAGTGGGTTTTGCGGAGAACCTACAATGAGCAGTTCTTC.

For the CDR3, the DNA is TGTGCCAGCGGGGGGACGGGACCCCTCCACTTT. Protein sequence: CASGGTGPLHF. The chain couples TRBV5-8 to TRBJ1-6, with D possibly being TRBD1 (5 bases). The CDR3 sequence is 11 residues long. V was trimmed by 7 bases and J by 12 bases, leaving 11 bases between them. Germline V lookup: CDR1 SGHTS, CDR2 YDEGEE.

The V and J genes are TRBV7-8 and TRBJ2-7; TRBD2 is a possible D gene (6 bases). CDR1 and CDR2 (germline): SGHVS, FQNEAQ. The CDR3 has 14 residues. The ends were cut back, 2 bases at V and 2 bases at J, with 10 bases in the middle. CDR3 sequence (DNA): TGTGCCAGCAGCTTACCCGGGGGAGCCTACGAGCAGTACTTC. This codes for CASSLPGGAYEQYF.

V is TRBV4-3 and J is TRBJ1-4; 12 bases fit TRBD1. This CDR3 has 19 amino acids. Losses at the gene ends were 3 bases for V and 7 bases for J; bases not matched to a gene: 15. The V gene's germline CDR1 is LGHNA and CDR2 YSLEER. CDR3 sequence (DNA): TGCGCCAGCAGCCAGGGGACTGGGACAGGGGGCGCGGGTGGTGAAAAACTGTTTTTT. It yields the protein CASSQGTGTGGAGGEKLFF.

The table lists this clone with a count of one. V usage is TRBV27 and J usage is TRBJ1-6; D is perhaps TRBD1 (6 bases). The germline V gene encodes CDR1 MNHEY and CDR2 SMNVEV (reference sequence). The CDR3 contains 14 residues. Trimming removed 6 bases from V and 5 bases from J, with 11 bases in between. The chain's CDR3 is CASRVDRNNSPLHF. CDR3 coding DNA: TGTGCCAGCAGAGTGGACAGAAATAATTCACCCCTCCACTTT.

The chain has TRBV5-4 and TRBJ2-3; D might be TRBD2 (7 bases). The V gene's germline CDR1 is SGHNT and CDR2 YYREEE (reference sequence). The CDR3 extends over 17 amino acids. Trimming pared 5 bases from V and 4 bases from J, leaving 23 bases between. Here the CDR3 reads CASSPGGGLGPADTQYF. As DNA, the CDR3 is TGTGCCAGCAGTCCCGGCGGGGGCCTGGGGCCCGCAGATACGCAGTATTTT.